Described below is a single T cell receptor (beta chain) sequence and its context. This clone has only one observation. The antigen it recognizes is unknown. Base qualities were left out, and no much larger clone turns up one base away. CDR1 and CDR2 (SGHTA, FQGNSA) derive from the germline V gene. The CDR3 runs 16 residues from the cysteine to the phenylalanine. CDR3 DNA only is kept here, 48 bases in frame from base 1. V and J are trimmed by 4 bases and 2 bases, and the gene matches miss 7 bases of the junction. The data belong to a study of cytomegalovirus exposure and HLA in healthy donors (dated by TCRdb to 2016 to 2017). Background on the whole study: According to an earlier analysis of a few hundred of the donors, about 180 million T cells yielded roughly 110 million unique TCR beta sequences and approximately 300 Gb of sequence data. About 280 gigabases of sequencing data and approximately 92 million unique TCR sequences made up an early release that covered fewer than 650 HLA-typed donors. The study combined high-throughput TCR immunosequencing, statistical association of individual TCRs with disease status, and machine learning to predict cytomegalovirus infection status. Rather than using new phenotypic data, the later analysis identified candidate immune exposures from TCR beta sequences and from how often those sequences occurred across donors. A separate validation cohort of about 110 different subjects was used in addition to the roughly 720-subject first cohort. All discovery cohort repertoires had been generated using a single sequencing platform. A later genetic analysis used genome-wide SNP genotypes for about three fifths of the 666 donors, treating that subset as a discovery cohort. A later analysis re-examined previously published TCR beta repertoires from about 670 donors and added high-resolution HLA genotyping to investigate patterns of TCR occurrence. To decide whether each TCR beta V gene segment behaved as functional or pseudogenic, an earlier analysis of fewer than 750 of the donors relied on high-throughput TCR beta sequencing. About 5 DR-DQ haplotypes were handled as single units for association and clustering, since linkage in the cohort was strong. HLA typing included class I and class II loci at four-digit resolution. The T cell repertoires of around 670 subjects were profiled by immunosequencing and related to cytomegalovirus serostatus. Across some 400 genotyped donors of the cohort, an average of approximately 200,000 unique TCR beta nucleotide sequences per donor were sequenced, and roughly 18% of those sequences were non-productive. Of the roughly 400 genotyped donors, more than 75% were placed in the genetic ancestry cluster associated with self-reported Caucasian donors. Alongside the repertoire data, information on donor age, sex, ethnicity and CMV serostatus was compiled. The study aimed to test whether cataloging public T cell receptors could reveal signatures of past pathogen exposure. Typing coverage differed by locus: A, B, C, DRB1 and DQB1 were typed in roughly 620-630 donors, DQA1 in about 550, DPA1 in around 600, and DPB1 in just under 490. Findings and caveats that apply to the study as a whole: A later analysis associated 16,951 TCR beta sequences with specific HLA alleles at a false discovery rate of 0.05. Most TCR sequences were seen in very few donors, while some public TCRs were found in many individuals. In an earlier analysis of 587 of the donors, most TCR beta V segments were observed in productive rearrangements about 87% or about 30% of the time, broadly matching IMGT annotations. Approximately 16 rarely observed V segments, including chromosome 9 orphons, were excluded from the earlier analysis of several hundred of the donors because counts were too low. V-gene and J-gene trimming of TCR beta chains was associated with a missense DCLRE1C variant in a later genetic analysis, and the association was replicated in an independent cohort. In this cohort, only TCR beta chains were sequenced, and detectable features were limited by the absence of alpha or paired-chain data. A later analysis found that HLA-associated TCR beta chains were more clonally expanded and had lower generation probabilities than equally common non-associated chains. A later genetic analysis reported fewer N-insertions in productive TCRs among donors in an Asian-associated ancestry cluster than the roughly 670-donor mean. The 87-base-pair reads could not distinguish some IMGT-functional V segments, including TRBV6-2 and TRBV6-3, so those segments were excluded. Presence/absence analyses assumed roughly uniform sequencing depth across donors, an assumption that may not hold. Three of the identified cytomegalovirus-associated TCR beta chains were confirmed in vitro to be specific for cytomegalovirus antigens. Cytomegalovirus status was reported to be diagnosed by the classifier with high specificity and sensitivity in both the original and validation cohorts. Correlated functional status among segregating V segments might be attributable to linkage disequilibrium, but an unknown experimental factor could not be ruled out. The sequencing pipeline was judged likely to have produced a cluster of highly shared sequence variants as a technical artifact. In a later analysis, TCR association rates were found to vary across HLA loci, with the most associated TCRs seen for DRB1 alleles and the fewest for HLA-C alleles. Most CMV-associated TCR beta chains appeared to be HLA-restricted in a later analysis, and the HLA associations seemed to be driven largely by CMV exposure. The study gave a list of 150 to 200 TCR beta chains associated with cytomegalovirus. For the cohort, immune exposure information was limited to CMV serostatus. Because some donors lacked HLA typing at each locus, the association tests relied only on the typed subset. Several of the top co-occurrence clusters appeared to be linked to parvovirus B19, influenza, CMV and Epstein-Barr virus, according to a later analysis. A further reported finding was that TCR beta sequences accurately predicted the HLA-A and HLA-B alleles for most subjects in the first cohort. When HLA alleles, especially DR and DQ, strongly co-occurred, attributing TCR associations to individual alleles was difficult. It was suggested by the authors that the approach could potentially be generalized to other disease states and immunological phenotypes.

The method was the immunoSEQ multiplex PCR assay. For the multiplex PCR, a mixture combining 60 forward primers for TCR Vbeta segments and 13 reverse primers for TCR Jbeta segments was used. The CDR3 region of rearranged TCR beta genes was amplified from genomic DNA by a multiplex PCR assay. The Illumina HiSeq System was used to sequence the amplified TCR beta libraries as 87-base-pair reads. Processing in the source paper ran as follows. In a later analysis, approximately 74 million unique TCR beta chains were counted across the roughly 670 repertoires, and about 10 million of these chains were shared by at least two donors. To remove PCR and sequencing errors, raw reads were error-corrected and collapsed into unique sequences using a nearest-neighbor algorithm that merged closely related sequences. Alignment of CDR3 sequences to IMGT reference sequences was used to assign V, D and J gene segments. Each retained sequence needed at least a six-nucleotide match to both a V gene segment and a J gene segment. A rearrangement was called productive if the CDR3 had no stop codons and remained in frame with V and J, and every other rearrangement was called non-productive. CDR3 was defined by IMGT convention, running from the second conserved V-encoded cysteine to the conserved J-encoded phenylalanine. In an earlier analysis of 550 to 650 of the donors, sequences lacking an unambiguous match to a single V gene segment were excluded. An earlier analysis of 550 to 650 of the donors classified V segments as functional when productive rearrangements were above 56.7% and as segregating when the standard deviation between donors was above 5%. A statistical classification framework was developed to diagnose cytomegalovirus status using the catalog of TCR beta chain sequences. A later analysis assigned V and J genes by comparing TCR nucleotide sequences with IMGT/GENE-DB human TR gene sequences. A later analysis assigned CDR3 sequences and most-parsimonious VDJ recombination scenarios with the TCRdist pipeline. A later analysis defined each TCR beta chain by its CDR3 amino acid sequence plus V-gene family, and excluded reads lacking a unique V-gene family. In a later analysis, 450 to 600 highly shared, low-generation-probability nucleotide sequences were removed to address suspected cross-contamination and a sequencing artifact. For each public chain, a later analysis derived a clonal expansion index from normalized ranks of inferred template counts within each repertoire. In a later analysis, generation probabilities were computed using a VDJ recombination model fitted to out-of-frame rearrangements, and the results were checked against IGoR. Hypergeometric tests were used in a later analysis to score TCR-TCR, TCR-HLA and TCR-CMV co-occurrence, with a repertoire-size bias correction applied to the TCR pairs. In a later analysis, false discovery rates were estimated by permuting HLA or CMV assignments 20 times. A later analysis grouped co-occurring TCRs with DBSCAN, adding TCRdist sequence similarity when clustering within HLA-allele-positive subsets. Repertoires with fewer than 30,000 or more than 120,000 public chains, plus five repertoires with anomalous nucleotide sharing, were excluded from co-occurrence clustering. Not all clones reach the TCRdb copy of this immuneACCESS table, which keeps in-frame sequences only. Checked studies attribute under half of the gap to unresolved V genes and leave the rest unexplained. D and trimming come from the DNA, and the V and J calls and clone size come from that table. Within this sample are about 55,000 clones, with 70% to 85% of them counted one time only. Of the sample, roughly 1.5% is held by the ten largest clones.

The cohort comprised under 700 healthy bone marrow donors. Cohort members were all nominally healthy when sampled, although unrecorded immune exposures were likely present. The donor was CMV seronegative and was included in the group of approximately 350 seronegative cohort members. A peripheral blood sample was provided by each donor, and peripheral blood mononuclear cells were used for TCR beta sequencing. The Qiagen DNeasy Blood Extraction Kit was used to extract genomic DNA from the blood cell samples. The chain links TRBV7-2 with TRBJ2-3; 9 of the junction bases match TRBD2. The origin of this receptor is a man under 40 in good health and CMV-seronegative. Sequenced sample: PBMCs. The bases read TGTGCCAGCAGCTCCGGGCTAGCGGGGATCACAGATACGCAGTATTTT. Its translation reads: CASSSGLAGITDTQYF.